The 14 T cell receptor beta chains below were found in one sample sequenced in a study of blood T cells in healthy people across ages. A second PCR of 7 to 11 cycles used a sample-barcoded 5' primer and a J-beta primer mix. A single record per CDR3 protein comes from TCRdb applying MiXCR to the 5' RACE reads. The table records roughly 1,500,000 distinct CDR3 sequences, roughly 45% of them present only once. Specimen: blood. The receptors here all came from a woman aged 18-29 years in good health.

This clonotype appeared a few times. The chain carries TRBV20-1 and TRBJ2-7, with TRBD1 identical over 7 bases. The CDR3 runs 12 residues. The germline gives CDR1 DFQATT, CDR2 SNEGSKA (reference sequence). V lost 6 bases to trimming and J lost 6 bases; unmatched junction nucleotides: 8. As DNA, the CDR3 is TGCAGTGCAAAATCCCGGGACAGCGAGCAGTACTTC. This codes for CSAKSRDSEQYF.

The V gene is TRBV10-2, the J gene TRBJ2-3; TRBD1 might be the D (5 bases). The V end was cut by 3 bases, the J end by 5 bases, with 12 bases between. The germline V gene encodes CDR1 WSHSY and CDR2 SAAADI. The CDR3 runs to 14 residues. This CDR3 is CASSDGAKGDTQYF. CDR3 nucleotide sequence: TGCGCCAGCAGTGATGGGGCCAAGGGAGATACGCAGTATTTT.

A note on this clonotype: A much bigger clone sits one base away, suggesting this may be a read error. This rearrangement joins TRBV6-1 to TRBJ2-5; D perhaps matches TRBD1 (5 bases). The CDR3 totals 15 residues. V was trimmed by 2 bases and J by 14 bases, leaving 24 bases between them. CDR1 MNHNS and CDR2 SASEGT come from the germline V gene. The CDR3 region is CASSEFYGQGKLSYF. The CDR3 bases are TGTGCCAGCAGTGAATTTTATGGGCAGGGAAAACTAAGTTACTTC.

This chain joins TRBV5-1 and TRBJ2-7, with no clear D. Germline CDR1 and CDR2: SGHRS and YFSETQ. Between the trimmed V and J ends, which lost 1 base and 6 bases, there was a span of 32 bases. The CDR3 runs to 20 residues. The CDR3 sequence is CASSLYGRSPGWAYWGEQYF. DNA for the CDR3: TGCGCCAGCAGCTTGTATGGCCGATCTCCAGGTTGGGCATATTGGGGCGAGCAGTACTTC.

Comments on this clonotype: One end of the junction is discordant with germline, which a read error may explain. CDR3 in amino acids: CASSYLRTSGTDTRYF. The CDR3 DNA reads as TGTGCCAGCAGTTACCTGCGGACTAGCGGTACAGATACGCGGTATTTT. The chain has TRBV6-2 or TRBV6-3 and TRBJ2-3; 10 nucleotides match TRBD2. CDR1 is MNHEY, CDR2 SVGEGT, per germline. This CDR3 is built from 16 residues.

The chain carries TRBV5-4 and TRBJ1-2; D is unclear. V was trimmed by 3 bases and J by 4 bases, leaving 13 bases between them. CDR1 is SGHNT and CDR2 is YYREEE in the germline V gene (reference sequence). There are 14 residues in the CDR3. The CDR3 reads CASSSPTVTYGYTF. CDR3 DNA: TGTGCCAGCAGCTCGCCAACAGTTACCTATGGCTACACCTTC.

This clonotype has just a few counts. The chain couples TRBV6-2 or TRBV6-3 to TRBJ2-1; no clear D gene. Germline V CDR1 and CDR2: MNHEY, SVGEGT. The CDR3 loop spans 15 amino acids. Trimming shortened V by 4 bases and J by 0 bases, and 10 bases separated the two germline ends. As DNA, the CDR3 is TGTGCCAGCAGTTTCAGGAAAAGCTCCTACAATGAGCAGTTCTTC. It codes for CASSFRKSSYNEQFF.

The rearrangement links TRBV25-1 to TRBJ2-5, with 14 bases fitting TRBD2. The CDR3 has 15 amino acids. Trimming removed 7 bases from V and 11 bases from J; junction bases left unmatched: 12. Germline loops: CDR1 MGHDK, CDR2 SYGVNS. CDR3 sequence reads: CASTPGTSGSNEQYF. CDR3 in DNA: TGTGCCAGCACGCCCGGGACTAGCGGGAGTAATGAGCAGTACTTC.

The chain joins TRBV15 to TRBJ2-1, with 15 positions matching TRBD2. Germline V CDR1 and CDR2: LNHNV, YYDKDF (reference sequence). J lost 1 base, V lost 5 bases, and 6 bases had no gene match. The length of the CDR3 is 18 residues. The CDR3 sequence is CATSPRTSGRVSYNEQFF. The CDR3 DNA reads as TGTGCCACCAGCCCCCGGACTAGCGGGAGGGTTTCCTACAATGAGCAGTTCTTC.

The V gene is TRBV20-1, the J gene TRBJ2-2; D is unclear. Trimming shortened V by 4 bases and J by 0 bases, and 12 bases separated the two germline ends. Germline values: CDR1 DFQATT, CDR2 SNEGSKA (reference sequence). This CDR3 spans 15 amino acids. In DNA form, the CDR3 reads TGCAGTGCTACCCATAGCCAGTCGAACACCGGGGAGCTGTTTTTT. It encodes CSATHSQSNTGELFF.

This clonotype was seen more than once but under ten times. The CDR3 DNA reads as TGCGCCAGCAGCCTGGACAGAGCAGGGGGAGGCTACACCTTC. Protein sequence: CASSLDRAGGGYTF. V usage is TRBV5-1 and J usage is TRBJ1-2; 7 bases match TRBD1. CDR1 is SGHRS and CDR2 is YFSETQ in the germline V gene. Trimming at V came to 4 bases and at J to 8 bases, leaving 11 bases not matched to a gene. The CDR3 extends over 14 amino acids.

The CDR3 spells CASSDAIAGGGETQYF. CDR3 in DNA: TGTGCCAGCAGCGACGCGATAGCGGGAGGGGGAGAGACCCAGTACTTC. The chain combines TRBV2 with TRBJ2-5; TRBD2 matches at 11 bases. V lost 6 bases to trimming and J lost 4 bases; unmatched junction nucleotides: 10. CDR1 and CDR2 from the germline V gene are SNHLY and FYNNEI. The CDR3 has 16 amino acids. The full variable domain, in which reference TRBV2 and TRBJ2-5 provide the parts outside the CDR3, is EPEVTQTPSHQVTQMGQEVILRCVPISNHLYFYWYRQILGQKVEFLVSFYNNEISEKSEIFDDQFSVERPDGSNFTLKIRSTKLEDSAMYFCASSDAIAGGGETQYFGPGTRLLVL.

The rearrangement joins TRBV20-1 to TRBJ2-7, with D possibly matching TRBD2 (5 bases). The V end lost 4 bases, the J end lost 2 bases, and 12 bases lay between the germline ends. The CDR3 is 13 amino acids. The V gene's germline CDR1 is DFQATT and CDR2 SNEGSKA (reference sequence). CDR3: CSATRTATYEQYF. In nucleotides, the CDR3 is TGCAGTGCTACCCGGACTGCAACCTACGAGCAGTACTTC.

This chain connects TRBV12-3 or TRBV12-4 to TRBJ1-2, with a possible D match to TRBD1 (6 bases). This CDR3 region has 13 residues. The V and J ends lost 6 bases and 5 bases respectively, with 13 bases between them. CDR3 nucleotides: TGTGCCAGCAGCCCTGACAGGTGGTATGGCTACACCTTC. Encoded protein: CASSPDRWYGYTF.